The 18 T cell receptor beta chains in this list originate from one sample, sequenced in a study of blood T cell repertoires in COVID-19. Profiled with immunoSEQ multiplex PCR; TCRdb holds only in-frame clones, not every one. The sample contains some 250,000 clones, approximately 87% of which appear only once. Sequenced input: peripheral blood. The source of these receptors is a woman in her 30s with COVID-19, enrolled during active disease.

This chain's CDR3 is CATSDRTGVAEAFF. The CDR3 DNA reads as TGTGCCACCAGTGATCGCACAGGGGTGGCTGAAGCTTTCTTT. This chain uses TRBV24-1 with TRBJ1-1; 7 bases fit TRBD1. With V trimmed by 3 bases and J by 6 bases, 6 bases remained unmatched. The CDR3 totals 14 residues. Germline CDR1 KGHDR, CDR2 SFDVKD.

This chain joins TRBV7-9 and TRBJ2-2, with 8 bases that match TRBD1. CDR1 and CDR2 (germline): SEHNR, FQNEAQ (reference sequence). V gave up 3 bases and J gave up 4 bases; unmatched junction bases: 10. The CDR3 totals 17 residues. The CDR3 is CASSFLLGQGVTGELFF. The CDR3, as DNA: TGTGCCAGCAGCTTTCTTCTTGGACAGGGCGTCACCGGGGAGCTGTTTTTT.

This chain uses TRBV4-2 with TRBJ2-3; 11 bases line up with TRBD2. Germline-derived CDR1 and CDR2 are LGHNA and YNFKEQ. Trimming took 4 bases from V and 4 from J; bases not matched to a gene: 16. The CDR3 runs to 19 residues. Here the CDR3 reads CASSRRGSGGAMWADTQYF. As DNA, the CDR3 is TGTGCCAGCAGCCGAAGAGGTAGCGGGGGGGCCATGTGGGCAGATACGCAGTATTTT.

The chain's CDR3 is CASTRPGVVTEAFF. The CDR3 DNA sequence: TGCGCCAGCACCCGGCCAGGGGTGGTCACTGAAGCTTTCTTT. The rearrangement uses TRBV5-1 and TRBJ1-1; maybe TRBD1 (6 bases). This CDR3 contains 14 residues. CDR1 and CDR2 from the germline V gene are SGHRS and YFSETQ. Trimming took off 6 bases at V and 4 bases at J, with 16 bases between the two ends.

This chain links TRBV7-9 with TRBJ2-5; 7 bases are shared with TRBD1. CDR3 length equals 15 residues. V dropped 5 bases and J dropped 1; count of bases not matched to a gene: 7. CDR1 is SEHNR and CDR2 is FQNEAQ in the germline V gene (reference sequence). The DNA for the CDR3 is TGTGCCAGCAGCCCACAGGGGACATCCCAAGAGACCCAGTACTTC. Translating gives CASSPQGTSQETQYF.

The CDR3 sequence is CASSYRGGSNQPQHF. In DNA form, the CDR3 reads TGTGCCAGCAGCTACAGGGGCGGTAGCAATCAGCCCCAGCATTTT. This chain joins TRBV7-2 and TRBJ1-5, with 7 bases lining up with TRBD1. Germline CDR1 SGHTA, CDR2 FQGNSA. After removal of 4 bases from V and 0 bases from J, the junction contained 3 bases not matched to a gene. CDR3 length: 15 residues.

This clone came up once. The rearrangement uses TRBV7-7 and TRBJ1-1; D not certain. The CDR3 length is 13 residues. The germline CDR1 and CDR2 sequences are SSHAT and FNYEAQ (reference sequence). Trimming pared 5 bases from V and 1 base from J, leaving 8 bases between. CDR3 nucleotide sequence: TGTGCCAGCAGCAAACGGGAGAACACTGAAGCTTTCTTT. Encoded protein: CASSKRENTEAFF.

The rearrangement joins TRBV6-5 to TRBJ2-7; D perhaps matches TRBD2 (7 bases). Germline V CDR1 and CDR2: MNHEY, SVGAGI. The CDR3 consists of 14 residues. Trimming cost V 8 bases and J 0 bases, with 14 bases left between them. CDR3 sequence: CASLQGGSSYEQYF. The DNA for the CDR3 is TGTGCCAGCTTACAGGGAGGGAGCTCCTACGAGCAGTACTTC.

This clone showed up just a few times. V is TRBV5-5 and J is TRBJ2-1; possibly TRBD2 for D (5 bases). Trimming cost V 7 bases and J 5 bases, with 16 bases left between them. The CDR3 extends over 14 amino acids. The V gene's germline CDR1 is SGHKS and CDR2 YYEKEE (reference sequence). The CDR3 protein is CASGRTGRDNEQFF. CDR3 nucleotides: TGTGCCAGCGGAAGGACTGGAAGAGACAATGAGCAGTTCTTC.

This clone has a single count. The rearrangement uses TRBV6-5 and TRBJ2-3, with D possibly matching TRBD1 (6 bases). The CDR3 has 15 amino acids. Germline V gives CDR1 MNHEY, CDR2 SVGAGI. Trimming pared 2 bases from V and 0 bases from J, leaving 9 bases between. The CDR3 DNA reads as TGTGCCAGCAGTTACGAGGGGGTGAGCACAGATACGCAGTATTTT. Translation: CASSYEGVSTDTQYF.

This chain connects TRBV11-2 to TRBJ2-1; TRBD2 agrees at 7 bases. CDR1 and CDR2 from the germline V gene are SGHAT and FQNNGV. CDR3 length: 15 residues. The junction had 8 bases not matched to a gene; V was cut back by 5 bases and J by 4 bases. In nucleotides, the CDR3 is TGTGCCAGCAGCCCCCTTCGGGGACTATACAATGAGCAGTTCTTC. It codes for CASSPLRGLYNEQFF. Complete variable domain (other parts from reference TRBV11-2 and TRBJ2-1): EAGVAQSPRYKIIEKRQSVAFWCNPISGHATLYWYQQILGQGPKLLIQFQNNGVVDDSQLPKDRFSAERLKGVDSTLKIQPAKLEDSAVYLCASSPLRGLYNEQFFGPGTRLTVL.

There are a few counts of this clone. The rearrangement uses TRBV30 and TRBJ1-5; 7 nucleotides align to TRBD1. The CDR3 is 15 amino acids. J was trimmed by 6 bases and V by 0 bases; bases with no gene match: 8. Germline CDR1 and CDR2: GTSNPN and SVGIG (reference sequence). CDR3 DNA: TGTGCCTGGAGTGTACAGGGGACTCTCAGTCAGCCCCAGCATTTT. Translated: CAWSVQGTLSQPQHF.

The chain links TRBV7-9 to TRBJ1-2, with D perhaps matching TRBD1 (6 bases). The CDR3 extends over 13 amino acids. Trimming stripped 3 bases from V and 7 bases from J, with 12 bases between. Germline V gene lookup returns CDR1 SEHNR and CDR2 FQNEAQ (reference sequence). In nucleotides, the CDR3 is TGTGCCAGCAGCTTGACAGGCCGGGGTGGCTACACCTTC. Residues: CASSLTGRGGYTF.

The rearrangement links TRBV9 to TRBJ2-3; TRBD2 matches 8 bases. The CDR3 spans 14 residues. Germline loops: CDR1 SGDLS, CDR2 YYNGEE. Losses at the gene ends were 3 bases for V and 0 bases for J; bases not matched to a gene: 0. CDR3 protein: CASSASGSTDTQYF. Here the CDR3 DNA reads TGTGCCAGCAGCGCTAGCGGGAGCACAGATACGCAGTATTTT.

The chain combines TRBV4-1 with TRBJ1-2; no clear D gene. The CDR3 loop spans 18 amino acids. CDR1 is MGHRA and CDR2 is YSYEKL in the germline V gene. V lost 0 bases and J lost 4, with 21 bases in between. Here the CDR3 reads CASSQDRLPGELLYGYTF. CDR3 DNA: TGCGCCAGCAGCCAAGATAGGCTGCCGGGAGAACTTCTCTATGGCTACACCTTC.

This clone appeared a single time. Other DNA sequences in this sample translate to the same CDR3. V is TRBV2 and J is TRBJ2-1; 10 nucleotides align to TRBD2. After removal of 2 bases from V and 2 bases from J, the junction contained 0 bases not matched to a gene. The CDR3 consists of 15 residues. Germline CDR1 is SNHLY and CDR2 is FYNNEI. This CDR3 reads CASSESGGAYNEQFF. CDR3 DNA: TGTGCCAGCAGTGAAAGCGGGGGGGCCTACAATGAGCAGTTCTTC.

The genes are TRBV19 and TRBJ2-7; 9 nucleotides align to TRBD1. Per the germline V gene, CDR1 is LNHDA and CDR2 is SQIVND (reference sequence). Trimming removed 3 bases from V and 2 bases from J; junction bases left unmatched: 8. This CDR3 is built from 16 residues. The CDR3 nucleotides are TGTGCCAGTAGTATCGGGACAGGGACTTTTACCTACGAGCAGTACTTC. Translated, it gives CASSIGTGTFTYEQYF.

This chain links TRBV28 with TRBJ1-5; D is perhaps TRBD1 (6 bases). The CDR3 is made up of 15 amino acids. V lost 7 bases and J 6 bases, leaving 19 bases between the germline ends. CDR1 and CDR2 (germline): MDHEN, SYDVKM. The CDR3 coding sequence is TGTGCCAGCAACATGCCGGGGGGCCAGGTTCAGCCCCAGCATTTT. Its translation: CASNMPGGQVQPQHF.